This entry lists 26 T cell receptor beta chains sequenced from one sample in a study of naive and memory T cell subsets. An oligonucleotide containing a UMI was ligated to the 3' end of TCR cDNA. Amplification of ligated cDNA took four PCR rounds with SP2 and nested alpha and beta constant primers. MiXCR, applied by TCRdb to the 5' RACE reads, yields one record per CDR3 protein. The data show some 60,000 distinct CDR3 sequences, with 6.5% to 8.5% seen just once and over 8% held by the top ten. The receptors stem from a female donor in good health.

The chain's CDR3 is CSARITGASNQPQHF. The CDR3 bases are TGCAGTGCTAGGATCACCGGGGCGAGCAATCAGCCCCAGCATTTT. The gene calls are TRBV20-1 and TRBJ1-5; a weak D match, TRBD1 (5 bases). Germline-derived CDR1 and CDR2 are DFQATT and SNEGSKA (reference sequence). Deletions cut 3 bases from V and 1 base from J, with 13 bases between. The CDR3 sequence is 15 residues long.

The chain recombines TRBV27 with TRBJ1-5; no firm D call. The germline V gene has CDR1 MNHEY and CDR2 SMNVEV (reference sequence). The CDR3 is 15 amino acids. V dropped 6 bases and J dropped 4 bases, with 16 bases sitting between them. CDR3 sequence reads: CASSSEFDGNQPQHF. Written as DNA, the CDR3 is TGTGCCAGCAGCTCCGAATTCGACGGAAATCAGCCCCAGCATTTT.

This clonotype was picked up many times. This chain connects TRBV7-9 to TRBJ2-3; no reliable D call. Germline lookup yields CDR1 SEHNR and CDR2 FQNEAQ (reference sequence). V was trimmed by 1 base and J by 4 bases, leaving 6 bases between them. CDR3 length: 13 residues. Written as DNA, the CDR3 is TGTGCCAGCAGCTTAGAGGTCCCAGATACGCAGTATTTT. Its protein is CASSLEVPDTQYF.

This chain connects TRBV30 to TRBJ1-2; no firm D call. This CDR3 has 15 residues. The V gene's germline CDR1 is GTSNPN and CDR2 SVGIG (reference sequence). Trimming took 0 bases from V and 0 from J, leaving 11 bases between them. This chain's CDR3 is CAWSVPGLSNYGYTF. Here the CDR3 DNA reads TGTGCCTGGAGTGTCCCCGGTCTCTCTAACTATGGCTACACCTTC.

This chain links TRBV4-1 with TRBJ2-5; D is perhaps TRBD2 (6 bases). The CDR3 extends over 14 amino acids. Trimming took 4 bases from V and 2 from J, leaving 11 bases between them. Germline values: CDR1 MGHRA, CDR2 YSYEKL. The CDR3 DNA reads TGCGCCAGCAGCCGACAGACTAGACAAGAGACCCAGTACTTC. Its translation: CASSRQTRQETQYF.

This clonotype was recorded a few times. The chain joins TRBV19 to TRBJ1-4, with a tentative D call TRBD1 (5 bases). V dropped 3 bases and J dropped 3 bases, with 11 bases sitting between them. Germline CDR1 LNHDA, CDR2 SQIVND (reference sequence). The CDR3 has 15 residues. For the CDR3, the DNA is TGTGCCAGTAGTATCGCCGGGACCGCTAATGAAAAACTGTTTTTT. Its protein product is CASSIAGTANEKLFF.

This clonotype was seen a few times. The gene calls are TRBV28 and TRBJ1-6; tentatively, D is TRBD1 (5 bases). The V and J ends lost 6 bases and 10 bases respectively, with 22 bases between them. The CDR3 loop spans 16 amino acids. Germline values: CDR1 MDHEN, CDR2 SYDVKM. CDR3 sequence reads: CASSYRGAAVGSPLHF. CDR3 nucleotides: TGTGCCAGCAGCTACAGAGGGGCAGCAGTTGGCTCACCCCTCCACTTT.

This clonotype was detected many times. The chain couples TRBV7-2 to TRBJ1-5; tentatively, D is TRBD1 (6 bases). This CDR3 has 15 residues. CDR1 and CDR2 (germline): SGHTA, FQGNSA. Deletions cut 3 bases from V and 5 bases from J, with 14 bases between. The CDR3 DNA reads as TGTGCCAGCAGCTTGCGCACAGGGAGGGATCAGCCCCAGCATTTT. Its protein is CASSLRTGRDQPQHF.

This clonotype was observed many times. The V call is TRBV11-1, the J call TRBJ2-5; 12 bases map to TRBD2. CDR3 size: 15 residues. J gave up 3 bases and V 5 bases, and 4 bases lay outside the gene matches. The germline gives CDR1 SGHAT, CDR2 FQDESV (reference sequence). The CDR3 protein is CASSIRTSGEETQYF. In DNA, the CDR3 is TGTGCCAGCAGCATTCGGACTAGCGGGGAAGAGACCCAGTACTTC.

This CDR3 is CASSQKPRLPSTDTQYF. CDR3 DNA sequence: TGCGCCAGCAGCCAAAAGCCTCGGCTGCCTAGCACAGATACGCAGTATTTT. The chain is built from TRBV4-1 and TRBJ2-3; D remains unclear. The germline gives CDR1 MGHRA, CDR2 YSYEKL. Trimming shortened V by 2 bases and J by 0 bases, and 15 bases separated the two germline ends. The CDR3 runs to 17 residues.

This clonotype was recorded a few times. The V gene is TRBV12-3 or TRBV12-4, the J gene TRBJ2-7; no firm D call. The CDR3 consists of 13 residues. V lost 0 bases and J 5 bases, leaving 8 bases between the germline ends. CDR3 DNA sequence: TGTGCCAGCAGTTTAGCCAGGTTCCACGAGCAGTACTTC. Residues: CASSLARFHEQYF.

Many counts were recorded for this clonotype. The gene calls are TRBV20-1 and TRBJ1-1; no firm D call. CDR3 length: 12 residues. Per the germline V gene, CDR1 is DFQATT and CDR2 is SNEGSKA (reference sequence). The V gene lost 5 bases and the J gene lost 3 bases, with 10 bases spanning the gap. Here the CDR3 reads CSAPGPHTEAFF. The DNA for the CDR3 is TGCAGTGCTCCCGGACCGCACACTGAAGCTTTCTTT.

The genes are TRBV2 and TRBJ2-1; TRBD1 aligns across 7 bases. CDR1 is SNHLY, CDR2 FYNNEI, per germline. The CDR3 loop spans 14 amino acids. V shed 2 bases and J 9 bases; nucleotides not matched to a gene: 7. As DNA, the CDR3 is TGTGCCAGCAGTGAATGGCAGGGGGTTGGTGAGCAGTTCTTC. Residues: CASSEWQGVGEQFF.

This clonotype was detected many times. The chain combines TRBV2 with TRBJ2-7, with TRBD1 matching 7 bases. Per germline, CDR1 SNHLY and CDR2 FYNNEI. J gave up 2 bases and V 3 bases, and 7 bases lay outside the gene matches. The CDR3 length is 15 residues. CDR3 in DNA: TGTGCCAGCAGTGAGGGACAGTTAACGACCTACGAGCAGTACTTC. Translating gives CASSEGQLTTYEQYF.

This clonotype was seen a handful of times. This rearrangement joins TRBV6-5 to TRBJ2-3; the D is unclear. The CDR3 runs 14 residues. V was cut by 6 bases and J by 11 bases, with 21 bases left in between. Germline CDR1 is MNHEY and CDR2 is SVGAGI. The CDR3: CASSRKNPTTKQYF. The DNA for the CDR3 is TGTGCCAGCAGCCGAAAAAACCCCACAACGAAGCAGTATTTT.

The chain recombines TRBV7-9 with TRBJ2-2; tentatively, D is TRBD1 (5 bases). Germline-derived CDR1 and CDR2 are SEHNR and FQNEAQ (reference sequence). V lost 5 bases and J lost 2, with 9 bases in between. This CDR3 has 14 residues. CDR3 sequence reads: CASSLGENTGELFF. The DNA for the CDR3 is TGTGCCAGCAGCCTAGGGGAAAACACCGGGGAGCTGTTTTTT.

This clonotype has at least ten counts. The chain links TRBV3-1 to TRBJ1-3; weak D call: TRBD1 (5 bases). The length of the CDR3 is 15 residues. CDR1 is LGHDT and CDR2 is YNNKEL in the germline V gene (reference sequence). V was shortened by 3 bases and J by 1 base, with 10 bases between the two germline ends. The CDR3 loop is CASSQPDSSGNTIYF. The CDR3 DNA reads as TGTGCCAGCAGCCAGCCCGACAGTTCTGGAAACACCATATATTTT.

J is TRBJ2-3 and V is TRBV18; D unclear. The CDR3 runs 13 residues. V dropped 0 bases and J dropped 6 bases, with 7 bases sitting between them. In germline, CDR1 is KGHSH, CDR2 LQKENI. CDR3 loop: CASSPPIEDTQYF. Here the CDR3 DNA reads TGTGCCAGCTCACCACCGATCGAGGATACGCAGTATTTT. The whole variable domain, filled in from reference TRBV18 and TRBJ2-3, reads NAGVMQNPRHLVRRRGQEARLRCSPMKGHSHVYWYRQLPEEGLKFMVYLQKENIIDESGMPKERFSAEFPKEGPSILRIQQVVRGDSAAYFCASSPPIEDTQYFGPGTRLTVL.

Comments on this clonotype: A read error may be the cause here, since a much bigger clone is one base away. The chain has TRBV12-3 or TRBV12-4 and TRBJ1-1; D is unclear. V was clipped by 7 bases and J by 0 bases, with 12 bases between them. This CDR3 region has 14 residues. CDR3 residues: CASIARGMNTEAFF. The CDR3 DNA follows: TGTGCCAGCATTGCTAGAGGGATGAACACTGAAGCTTTCTTT.

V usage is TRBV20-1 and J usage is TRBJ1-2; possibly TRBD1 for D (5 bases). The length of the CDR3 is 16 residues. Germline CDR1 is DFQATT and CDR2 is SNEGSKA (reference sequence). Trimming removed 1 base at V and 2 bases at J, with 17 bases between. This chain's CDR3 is CSARAPRAGGNYGYTF. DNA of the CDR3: TGCAGTGCTAGAGCCCCCAGGGCGGGAGGGAACTATGGCTACACCTTC.

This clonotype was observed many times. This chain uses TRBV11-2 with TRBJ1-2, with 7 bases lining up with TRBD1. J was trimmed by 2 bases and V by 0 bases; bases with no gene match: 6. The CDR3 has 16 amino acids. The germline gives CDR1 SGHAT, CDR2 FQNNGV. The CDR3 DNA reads TGTGCCAGCAGCTTAGAAGGGACAGTCCGGAACTATGGCTACACCTTC. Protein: CASSLEGTVRNYGYTF.

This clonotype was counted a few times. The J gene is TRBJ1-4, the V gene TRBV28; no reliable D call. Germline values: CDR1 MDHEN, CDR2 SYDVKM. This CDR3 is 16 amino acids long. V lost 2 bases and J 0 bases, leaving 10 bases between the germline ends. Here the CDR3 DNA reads TGTGCCAGCAGTTTAAGCGGCTCGGCAACTAATGAAAAACTGTTTTTT. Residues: CASSLSGSATNEKLFF. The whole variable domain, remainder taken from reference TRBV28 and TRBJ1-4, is DVKVTQSSRYLVKRTGEKVFLECVQDMDHENMFWYRQDPGLGLRLIYFSYDVKMKEKGDIPEGYSVSREKKERFSLILESASTNQTSMYLCASSLSGSATNEKLFFGSGTQLSVL.

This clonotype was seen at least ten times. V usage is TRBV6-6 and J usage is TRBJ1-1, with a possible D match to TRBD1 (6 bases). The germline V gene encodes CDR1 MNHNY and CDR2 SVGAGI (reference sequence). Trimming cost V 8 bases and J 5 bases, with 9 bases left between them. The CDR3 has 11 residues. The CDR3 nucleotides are TGTGCCAGCTGCGGACAGACTGAAGCTTTCTTT. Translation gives CASCGQTEAFF.

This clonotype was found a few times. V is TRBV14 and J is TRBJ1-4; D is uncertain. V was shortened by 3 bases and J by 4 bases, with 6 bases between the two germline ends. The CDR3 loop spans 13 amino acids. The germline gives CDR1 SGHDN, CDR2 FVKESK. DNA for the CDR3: TGTGCCAGCAGCCAGCAGTTTAATGAAAAACTGTTTTTT. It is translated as CASSQQFNEKLFF.

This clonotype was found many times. CDR3 coding DNA: TGTGCCAGCAGTTTCGTAGATGAGACTGAAGCTTTCTTT. This encodes CASSFVDETEAFF. The rearrangement uses TRBV27 and TRBJ1-1; D is undetermined. The CDR3 loop spans 13 amino acids. The germline V gene encodes CDR1 MNHEY and CDR2 SMNVEV (reference sequence). The V end was cut by 3 bases, the J end by 5 bases, with 10 bases between.

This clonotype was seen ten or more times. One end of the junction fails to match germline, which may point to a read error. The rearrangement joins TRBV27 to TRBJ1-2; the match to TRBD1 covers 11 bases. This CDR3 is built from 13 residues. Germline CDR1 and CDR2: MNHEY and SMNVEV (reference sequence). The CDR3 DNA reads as TGTGCCAGCAGTTATGGACAGGGGGCCCTTCCCAAGTTC. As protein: CASSYGQGALPKF.